Included here is one TCR beta chain sequence, with context. Its antigen is not known. The data were taken from a study of T cell clusters in autoimmune cytopenias. TRB was amplified by touch-down multiplex PCR, primer pools A and B combined. From its re-call of the multiplex PCR reads, TCRdb lists each CDR3 protein once, without DNA. The sample table sets out some 8,000 distinct CDR3 sequences. Each sample's input was roughly 270 ng genomic DNA, roughly 38,000 genome equivalents. This CDR3 is 16 amino acids long. In germline, CDR1 is SGHAT, CDR2 FQNNGV. General study results and limits: Clustering suggested that physiological T cell clusters were missing in primary autoimmune cytopenia patients.

Sequencing was done on a sample of peripheral blood. The chain couples TRBV11-2 to TRBJ1-4; TCRdb designates TRBD1, a call that cannot be tested without DNA. The origin of this receptor is a human donor with an autoimmune cytopenia or autoimmune hepatitis (not recorded which). CDR3: CASSLVGGALNEKLFF.